The clone carrying this TCR beta chain was counted a single time. What it binds is not known. This sample is drawn from a study of shared clonotypes between healthy human individuals. This CDR3 is built from 16 residues. Per germline, CDR1 SGDLS and CDR2 YYNGEE. With V trimmed by 6 bases and J by 2 bases, 12 bases remained unmatched. Points from the study as a whole: Rarefaction showed sorted-subset sequencing was incomplete despite large depth. Estimated richness values were generally larger in naive subsets than in memory subsets. Against clonotypes common to all four donors, non-shared ones had lower generation probabilities.

Per sorted-subset replicate PCR, input was approximately 210 ng DNA, representing roughly 28,000 T cell genomes. Generated by immunoSEQ multiplex PCR, the TCRdb table keeps only in-frame clones and is missing some. This table holds roughly 1,100,000 clones, roughly 70% found once. Sequencing input: memory CD4+ T cells sorted from blood. Subset denoted: CD45RA-negative fraction. This sequence was found in a man between 18 and 35 years old in good health. The rearrangement uses TRBV9 and TRBJ1-1; 8 nucleotides agree with TRBD1. DNA for the CDR3: TGTGCCAGCATACCAGCCCAGGGGGCGTTTAACACTGAAGCTTTCTTT. Its protein product is CASIPAQGAFNTEAFF.